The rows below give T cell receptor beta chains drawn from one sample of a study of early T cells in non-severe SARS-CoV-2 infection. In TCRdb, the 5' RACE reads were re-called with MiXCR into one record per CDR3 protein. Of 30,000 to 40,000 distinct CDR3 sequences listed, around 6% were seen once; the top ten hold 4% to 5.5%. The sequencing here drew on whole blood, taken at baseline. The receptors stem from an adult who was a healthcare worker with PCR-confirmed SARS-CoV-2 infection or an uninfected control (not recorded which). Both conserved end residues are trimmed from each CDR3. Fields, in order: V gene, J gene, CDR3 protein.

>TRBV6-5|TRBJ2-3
ASSYPGLGTDTQY
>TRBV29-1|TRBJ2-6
SVRVGANVLT
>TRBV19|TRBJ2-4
ASSIGTRGNIQY
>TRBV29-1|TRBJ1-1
SVIRDRGQSEAF
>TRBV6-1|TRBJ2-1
ASSKGGNEQF
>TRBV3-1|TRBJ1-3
ASSQGGGNTIY
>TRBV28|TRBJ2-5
ASSSGSKGVLETQY
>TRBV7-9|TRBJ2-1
ASSQTSGENNEQF
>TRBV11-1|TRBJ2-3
ASSLSGGILDTQY
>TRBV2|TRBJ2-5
ASSEDRYQETQY
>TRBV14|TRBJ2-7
ASSQEILSIEY
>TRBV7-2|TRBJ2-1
ASSLVASGYNEQF
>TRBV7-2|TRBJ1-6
ASSYTGTGSYNSPLH
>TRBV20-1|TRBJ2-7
SARRPSGVYEQY
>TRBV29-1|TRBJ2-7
SVEYGAREQY
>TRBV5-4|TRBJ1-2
ASSLAGTGAAVGGYT
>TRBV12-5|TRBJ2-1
ASGPYSEQF
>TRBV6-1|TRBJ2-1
ASREDRVSSYNEQF
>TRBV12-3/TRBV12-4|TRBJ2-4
ASSLAGSKNIQY
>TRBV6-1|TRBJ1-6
ASSGQGIPSPLH
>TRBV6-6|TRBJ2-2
ASSYEGAQSGELF
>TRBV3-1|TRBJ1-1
ACKGSTEAF
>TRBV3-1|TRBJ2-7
ASSQALGGPYEQY
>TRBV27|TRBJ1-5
ASSWDRDQPQH
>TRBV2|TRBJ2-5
ASSEITPQETQY
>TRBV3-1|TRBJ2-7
ASSQHLRQGAISSYEQY
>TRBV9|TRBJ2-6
ASSVAATGANVLT
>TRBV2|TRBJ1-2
ASGRTGESGYT
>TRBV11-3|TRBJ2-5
ASSSDSGTQY
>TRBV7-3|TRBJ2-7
ASSLMGGHYEQY
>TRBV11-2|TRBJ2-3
ASSPGAATDTQY
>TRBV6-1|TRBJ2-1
ASSEGLARGGEQF